The 20 T cell receptor beta chains presented below share a single source sample, sequenced in a study of blood T cell repertoires in COVID-19. The data were produced by immunoSEQ multiplex PCR, yet TCRdb's version contains in-frame clones alone and is incomplete. The sample holds 270,000 or so clones, roughly nine tenths seen once. Specimen: peripheral blood. The receptors here all came from a man aged 40-49 years with active or convalescent COVID-19.

The chain employs TRBV27 and TRBJ1-2; 8 nucleotides line up with TRBD1. This CDR3 has 14 amino acids. The germline V gene encodes CDR1 MNHEY and CDR2 SMNVEV (reference sequence). Unmatched junction bases numbered 7, after V lost 5 bases and J lost 5 bases. CDR3 nucleotide sequence: TGTGCCAGCAGTCCGACCCGGACAGGGTATGGCTACACCTTC. It translates to CASSPTRTGYGYTF.

The chain carries TRBV19 and TRBJ1-2, with D hard to call. V gave up 6 bases and J gave up 3 bases, with 14 bases separating them. CDR1 LNHDA and CDR2 SQIVND come from the germline V gene (reference sequence). The CDR3 runs to 14 residues. CDR3 in DNA: TGTGCCAGTAGCGAGGGAGGTTGGTACTATGGCTACACCTTC. Translated: CASSEGGWYYGYTF.

This sequence joins TRBV7-9 and TRBJ1-4; D possibly corresponds to TRBD1 (5 bases). V lost 4 bases and J 6 bases, leaving 9 bases between the germline ends. Germline V lookup: CDR1 SEHNR, CDR2 FQNEAQ (reference sequence). The CDR3 extends over 13 amino acids. The CDR3 loop is CASSSGADEKLFF. DNA for the CDR3: TGTGCCAGCAGCTCTGGGGCCGATGAAAAACTGTTTTTT.

The J gene is TRBJ1-1, the V gene TRBV30, with D unclear. The CDR3 is 14 amino acids. Germline-derived CDR1 and CDR2 are GTSNPN and SVGIG (reference sequence). V was trimmed by 1 base and J by 0 bases, leaving 9 bases between them. The CDR3 DNA is TGTGCCTGGAGTGGCGGGAAGCTGAACACTGAAGCTTTCTTT. Translating it yields CAWSGGKLNTEAFF.

This clone was seen only a few times. This chain connects TRBV30 to TRBJ1-2; D unresolved. Per germline, CDR1 GTSNPN and CDR2 SVGIG (reference sequence). The CDR3 has 12 residues. V was cut by 2 bases and J by 5 bases, with 9 bases left in between. CDR3: CAWSNTIYGYTF. For the CDR3, the DNA is TGTGCCTGGAGTAATACTATTTATGGCTACACCTTC.

The rearrangement uses TRBV28 and TRBJ1-2; 8 nucleotides match TRBD1. Trimming at V came to 10 bases and at J to 7 bases, leaving 14 bases not matched to a gene. CDR1 and CDR2 from the germline V gene are MDHEN and SYDVKM. The CDR3 has 14 residues. The CDR3 DNA follows: TGTGCCATCTCGGGGACAGGTCTCTCTCCTGGCTACACCTTC. This translates into CAISGTGLSPGYTF.

The chain uses TRBV7-9 and TRBJ2-3; D is unclear. Trimming removed 5 bases at V and 14 bases at J, with 14 bases between. The CDR3 has 11 amino acids. Looked up from germline, CDR1 is SEHNR and CDR2 is FQNEAQ (reference sequence). The CDR3 region is CASSISRFWYF. The CDR3 nucleotides read TGTGCCAGCAGCATCTCTAGGTTCTGGTATTTT. The full variable domain, with the rest looked up from reference TRBV7-9 and TRBJ2-3, is DTGVSQNPRHKITKRGQNVTFRCDPISEHNRLYWYRQTLGQGPEFLTYFQNEAQLEKSRLLSDRFSAERPKGSFSTLEIQRTEQGDSAMYLCASSISRFWYFGPGTRLTVL.

V gene TRBV5-1 combines with J gene TRBJ2-3; a possible D gene is TRBD1 (6 bases). Per the germline V gene, CDR1 is SGHRS and CDR2 is YFSETQ. The V gene lost 2 bases and the J gene lost 4 bases, with 14 bases spanning the gap. The CDR3 is 15 residues long. The CDR3 coding sequence is TGCGCCAGCAGCTTCGAACAGGGTTGGGCAGATACGCAGTATTTT. Its translation: CASSFEQGWADTQYF. The full variable domain, rest sourced from reference TRBV5-1 and TRBJ2-3, is KAGVTQTPRYLIKTRGQQVTLSCSPISGHRSVSWYQQTPGQGLQFLFEYFSETQRNKGNFPGRFSGRQFSNSRSEMNVSTLELGDSALYLCASSFEQGWADTQYFGPGTRLTVL.

The rearrangement joins TRBV28 to TRBJ1-1; D unresolved. Trimming took off 2 bases at V and 6 bases at J, with 13 bases between the two ends. CDR1 is MDHEN and CDR2 is SYDVKM in the germline V gene. The CDR3 extends over 14 amino acids. In DNA form, the CDR3 reads TGTGCCAGCAGTTTACTGGGCCCTCCGGCTGAAGCTTTCTTT. This gives the protein CASSLLGPPAEAFF.

The rearrangement joins TRBV7-3 to TRBJ1-2, with D hard to call. In germline, CDR1 is SGHTA, CDR2 FQGTGA. The V and J ends lost 2 bases and 4 bases respectively, with 5 bases between them. CDR3 length: 12 amino acids. The CDR3 loop reads CASSLGSYGYTF. CDR3 sequence (DNA): TGTGCCAGCAGCTTAGGGAGCTATGGCTACACCTTC. Together with reference TRBV7-3 and TRBJ1-2, the CDR3 gives the full variable domain: GAGVSQTPSNKVTEKGKYVELRCDPISGHTALYWYRQSLGQGPEFLIYFQGTGAADDSGLPNDRFFAVRPEGSVSTLKIQRTERGDSAVYLCASSLGSYGYTFGSGTRLTVV.

The rearrangement uses TRBV28 and TRBJ1-4; 8 nucleotides align to TRBD1. The CDR3 has 15 amino acids. Germline V CDR1 and CDR2: MDHEN, SYDVKM. Trimming removed 4 bases from V and 8 bases from J; junction bases left unmatched: 9. The CDR3 sequence is CASSSTDRGGEKLFF. CDR3 coding DNA: TGTGCCAGCAGTTCTACAGACAGGGGCGGAGAAAAACTGTTTTTT.

This rearrangement joins TRBV18 to TRBJ2-2; possible D gene TRBD1, 5 bases. Germline V gene data show CDR1 as KGHSH and CDR2 as LQKENI. Trimming pared 5 bases from V and 4 bases from J, leaving 8 bases between. The CDR3 is 13 amino acids. The CDR3 DNA is TGTGCCAGCTCAGGGGCACCCACCGGGGAGCTGTTTTTT. This sequence encodes CASSGAPTGELFF.

This sequence joins TRBV7-3 and TRBJ2-3, with 9 positions matching TRBD1. The length of the CDR3 is 17 residues. Germline loops: CDR1 SGHTA, CDR2 FQGTGA. V was clipped by 5 bases and J by 1 base; unmatched bases: 10. CDR3 nucleotide sequence: TGTGCCAGCAGCCCCCGTCGCGGGGACAGGGGCACAGATACGCAGTATTTT. Translated, it gives CASSPRRGDRGTDTQYF.

This clone was seen a handful of times. The CDR3 loop reads CASSEEPTGLEGYTF. The CDR3 DNA is TGTGCCAGCAGTGAAGAGCCGACAGGGCTTGAAGGCTACACCTTC. The chain links TRBV6-1 to TRBJ1-2; 7 nucleotides match TRBD1. CDR3 length: 15 amino acids. The junction had 10 bases not matched to a gene; V was cut back by 1 base and J by 8 bases. Germline lookup yields CDR1 MNHNS and CDR2 SASEGT.

This chain joins TRBV28 and TRBJ1-5, with TRBD1 matching 8 bases. J gave up 1 base and V 6 bases, and 8 bases lay outside the gene matches. The CDR3 contains 16 residues. Looked up from germline, CDR1 is MDHEN and CDR2 is SYDVKM. The CDR3 nucleotides read TGTGCCAGCAGCCTCCCGGACAGGGCCAGCAATCAGCCCCAGCATTTT. It translates to CASSLPDRASNQPQHF.

This clone came up a few times. The V and J genes are TRBV7-9 and TRBJ1-1, with D tentatively TRBD1 (5 bases). This CDR3 has 15 residues. Germline V lookup: CDR1 SEHNR, CDR2 FQNEAQ (reference sequence). The V end lost 1 base, the J end lost 6 bases, and 15 bases lay between the germline ends. The CDR3 reads CASSLVRGTGPEAFF. CDR3 DNA: TGTGCCAGCAGCTTAGTAAGGGGAACAGGTCCTGAAGCTTTCTTT.

This rearrangement joins TRBV5-5 to TRBJ1-1, with 9 nucleotides matching TRBD1. Germline values: CDR1 SGHKS, CDR2 YYEKEE (reference sequence). The CDR3 runs 14 residues. V trimming: 4 bases; J trimming: 4 bases; junction bases outside the gene matches: 5. This chain's CDR3 is CASSPRDRATEAFF. DNA for the CDR3: TGTGCCAGCAGCCCCCGGGACAGGGCCACTGAAGCTTTCTTT.

The chain is built from TRBV7-9 and TRBJ1-1, with 10 bases lining up with TRBD1. Germline CDR1 and CDR2: SEHNR and FQNEAQ (reference sequence). V lost 5 bases and J lost 3; bases outside the gene matches: 9. This CDR3 contains 16 residues. The CDR3 reads CASSPWTGGKDTEAFF. CDR3 nucleotide sequence: TGTGCCAGCAGCCCTTGGACAGGGGGGAAGGACACTGAAGCTTTCTTT.

The chain links TRBV6-1 to TRBJ2-7; D is unresolved. Per germline, CDR1 MNHNS and CDR2 SASEGT. Trimming removed 0 bases from V and 3 bases from J, with 6 bases in between. The CDR3 length is 13 residues. The CDR3 DNA follows: TGTGCCAGCAGTGAAGCGGCGGACTACGAGCAGTACTTC. This gives the protein CASSEAADYEQYF.

The chain links TRBV29-1 to TRBJ2-7, with TRBD1 matching 9 bases. Germline-derived CDR1 and CDR2 are SQVTM and ANQGSEA. The J segment lost 1 base and the V segment lost 4 bases, leaving 5 bases of the junction unmatched. This CDR3 has 14 amino acids. Here the CDR3 reads CSVGGQGSSYEQYF. In DNA form, the CDR3 reads TGCAGCGTTGGAGGACAGGGGAGTTCCTACGAGCAGTACTTC.